Each of the 10 T cell receptor beta chains below was sequenced from the same sample in a study of blood T cell repertoires in COVID-19. Sequencing used immunoSEQ multiplex PCR; TCRdb keeps in-frame clones, though not all of them. The data show approximately 81,000 clones, with 85% to 90% seen just once and around 1% held by the top ten. Specimen: PBMCs or T cells enriched from blood (not recorded which). The receptor set was obtained from a woman aged 45-65 years with acute COVID-19.

The chain uses TRBV19 and TRBJ2-1, with 7 bases identical to TRBD1. CDR1 is LNHDA and CDR2 is SQIVND in the germline V gene (reference sequence). CDR3 length: 16 residues. V lost 7 bases, J lost 0 bases, and 9 bases stayed unmatched. The CDR3 nucleotides are TGTGCCAGTACTCGAGGACAGGCCTCCTCCTACAATGAGCAGTTCTTC. Amino acids: CASTRGQASSYNEQFF.

Here the CDR3 DNA reads TGCGCCAGCAGCTTGGTTGGGACTCGGGGCAATGAGCAGTTCTTC. Encoded protein: CASSLVGTRGNEQFF. The chain employs TRBV5-1 and TRBJ2-1; weak D call: TRBD2 (6 bases). This CDR3 comprises 15 residues. Germline V CDR1 and CDR2: SGHRS, YFSETQ. The V and J ends lost 0 bases and 6 bases respectively, with 13 bases between them.

The chain is built from TRBV5-4 and TRBJ2-6; D is possibly TRBD1 (5 bases). The CDR3 consists of 15 residues. Germline V gene lookup returns CDR1 SGHNT and CDR2 YYREEE (reference sequence). Between the trimmed V and J ends, which lost 3 bases and 2 bases, there was a span of 9 bases. The CDR3 loop reads CASSSPGTGANVLTF. The CDR3 DNA is TGTGCCAGCAGCTCCCCAGGGACTGGGGCCAACGTCCTGACTTTC.

The chain couples TRBV27 to TRBJ1-6, with 8 bases identical to TRBD1. The CDR3 has 16 amino acids. The germline gives CDR1 MNHEY, CDR2 SMNVEV (reference sequence). Trimming removed 0 bases from V and 10 bases from J; junction bases left unmatched: 8. CDR3 DNA: TGTGCCAGCAGTTTATCTTTTGGACAGGGCAGCTCACCCCTCCACTTT. It is translated as CASSLSFGQGSSPLHF.

CDR3 loop: CASSYAGNTEAFF. In DNA, the CDR3 is TGTGCCAGCAGTTATGCGGGGAACACTGAAGCTTTCTTT. The genes are TRBV6-5 and TRBJ1-1; D unresolved. The V end lost 3 bases, the J end lost 1 base, and 6 bases lay between the germline ends. Germline lookup yields CDR1 MNHEY and CDR2 SVGAGI. The CDR3 spans 13 residues.

The chain recombines TRBV7-9 with TRBJ2-5, with a tentative D call TRBD1 (6 bases). Looked up from germline, CDR1 is SEHNR and CDR2 is FQNEAQ (reference sequence). Trimming took off 5 bases at V and 4 bases at J, with 11 bases between the two ends. The CDR3 loop spans 13 amino acids. CDR3 loop: CASSTRGIETQYF. The CDR3 nucleotides read TGTGCCAGCAGCACGAGGGGGATAGAGACCCAGTACTTC.

This rearrangement joins TRBV19 to TRBJ1-5; maybe TRBD1 (6 bases). CDR3 size: 14 residues. Trimming stripped 6 bases from V and 6 bases from J, with 15 bases between. Germline assignment: CDR1 LNHDA and CDR2 SQIVND (reference sequence). The CDR3 spells CASRQTGGIQPQHF. The DNA for the CDR3 is TGTGCCAGTAGGCAAACGGGGGGCATTCAGCCCCAGCATTTT.

The V call is TRBV19, the J call TRBJ2-7; TRBD1 agrees at 9 bases. With V trimmed by 2 bases and J by 5 bases, 7 bases remained unmatched. This CDR3 region has 15 residues. Germline values: CDR1 LNHDA, CDR2 SQIVND (reference sequence). CDR3 region: CASSIRGQGNHEQYF. The DNA for the CDR3 is TGTGCCAGTAGTATAAGGGGACAGGGTAACCACGAGCAGTACTTC.

The rearrangement joins TRBV4-2 to TRBJ2-1, with 14 bases aligning to TRBD2. Germline CDR1 reads LGHNA; CDR2 reads YNFKEQ. The V gene end was trimmed by 0 bases and the J gene end by 6 bases; junction bases not matched to a gene: 4. The length of the CDR3 is 17 residues. CDR3 in DNA: TGTGCCAGCAGCCAAGATACGACTAGCGGGAGGGCCAATGAGCAGTTCTTC. It encodes CASSQDTTSGRANEQFF.

The table lists this clone with a count of one. The chain links TRBV9 to TRBJ2-1, with D possibly TRBD2 on 6 matching bases. Trimming removed 3 bases from V and 5 bases from J, with 15 bases in between. The CDR3 extends over 15 amino acids. Germline CDR1 is SGDLS and CDR2 is YYNGEE. The CDR3 region has the DNA TGTGCCAGCAGCGAGAGCGGGCCGGGGAACAATGAGCAGTTCTTC. Its protein product is CASSESGPGNNEQFF.